The 27 T cell receptor beta chains presented below share a single source sample, sequenced in a study of cytomegalovirus exposure and HLA in healthy donors. Primers for the PCR totalled 60 Vbeta and 13 Jbeta. Some clones are missing from TCRdb's copy, which holds only in-frame ones; the method was immunoSEQ multiplex PCR. The sample includes a few hundred thousand clones, 65% to 85% of them seen just once. The sequencing input was PBMCs. Receptors were obtained from a man aged 25-45 years in good health and CMV-seronegative.

V and J are TRBV27 and TRBJ2-2, with 8 bases lining up with TRBD1. Trimming removed 5 bases from V and 6 bases from J; junction bases left unmatched: 8. CDR3 length: 15 amino acids. Germline assignment: CDR1 MNHEY and CDR2 SMNVEV (reference sequence). The CDR3 is CASSGKDRVAGELFF. CDR3 bases: TGTGCCAGCAGTGGGAAGGACAGGGTGGCCGGGGAGCTGTTTTTT.

The chain uses TRBV7-9 and TRBJ1-1, with D perhaps TRBD1 (6 bases). V lost 3 bases, J lost 2 bases, and 10 bases lay in between. Germline CDR1 and CDR2: SEHNR and FQNEAQ (reference sequence). The CDR3 consists of 14 residues. The CDR3 DNA follows: TGTGCCAGCAGCTTGACGACAGGCAACACTGAAGCTTTCTTT. Translating gives CASSLTTGNTEAFF.

This clone was observed a single time. This chain joins TRBV5-1 and TRBJ1-1; TRBD1 agrees at 7 bases. This CDR3 is 15 amino acids long. Germline V gene sequence: CDR1 SGHRS, CDR2 YFSETQ. Germline trimming cut 2 bases from V and 1 base from J; bases unmatched to any gene: 5. The CDR3 loop reads CASSLIRGSNTEAFF. Here the CDR3 DNA reads TGCGCCAGCAGCTTAATCAGGGGGTCGAACACTGAAGCTTTCTTT.

This clone was seen more than once but under ten times. V gene TRBV9 combines with J gene TRBJ2-1, with 9 bases aligning to TRBD2. Trimming at V came to 0 bases and at J to 7 bases, leaving 8 bases not matched to a gene. The germline gives CDR1 SGDLS, CDR2 YYNGEE. The CDR3 contains 16 residues. The CDR3 is CASSVEGGGAANEQFF. The CDR3 DNA sequence: TGTGCCAGCAGCGTAGAAGGCGGGGGGGCAGCAAATGAGCAGTTCTTC.

The genes are TRBV5-4 and TRBJ1-1; D remains ambiguous. Trimming took 10 bases from V and 0 from J, leaving 16 bases between them. The CDR3 has 14 amino acids. CDR1 and CDR2 from the germline V gene are SGHNT and YYREEE (reference sequence). CDR3 sequence reads: CAYKVAGVNTEAFF. The CDR3 nucleotides are TGTGCCTATAAGGTGGCGGGTGTGAACACTGAAGCTTTCTTT.

The rearrangement links TRBV27 to TRBJ1-6; 7 positions match TRBD1. The CDR3 totals 13 residues. Germline CDR1 is MNHEY and CDR2 is SMNVEV (reference sequence). The V segment lost 4 bases and the J segment 12 bases; nucleotides outside the gene matches: 6. This CDR3 reads CASSSRTGRPLHF. Written as DNA, the CDR3 is TGTGCCAGCAGTTCCCGGACAGGCCGACCCCTCCACTTT.

J is TRBJ2-7 and V is TRBV10-3; 10 positions match TRBD2. After removal of 0 bases from V and 4 bases from J, the junction contained 6 bases not matched to a gene. The germline V gene has CDR1 ENHRY and CDR2 SYGVKD. This CDR3 spans 16 amino acids. CDR3 sequence (DNA): TGTGCCATCAGTGAGTCAACTAGCGGGATCATGTACGAGCAGTACTTC. Translation: CAISESTSGIMYEQYF.

This chain connects TRBV2 to TRBJ2-2, with TRBD2 matching 7 bases. With V trimmed by 0 bases and J by 7 bases, 8 bases remained unmatched. The CDR3 runs to 16 residues. Germline V lookup: CDR1 SNHLY, CDR2 FYNNEI. The CDR3 DNA follows: TGTGCCAGCAGTGAAGCGCGGGGAGGGGTGGACGGGGAGCTGTTTTTT. This translates into CASSEARGGVDGELFF.

In its sample, this clone was seen once. This chain uses TRBV5-1 with TRBJ1-1, with 8 bases that match TRBD1. The J segment lost 0 bases and the V segment lost 4 bases, leaving 5 bases of the junction unmatched. The CDR3 spans 15 residues. Germline V CDR1 and CDR2: SGHRS, YFSETQ. This CDR3 is CASSARTGMNTEAFF. The CDR3 DNA reads as TGCGCCAGCAGCGCGCGGACAGGGATGAACACTGAAGCTTTCTTT.

V gene TRBV6-5 combines with J gene TRBJ2-7, with 10 bases lining up with TRBD1. V shed 4 bases and J 5 bases; nucleotides not matched to a gene: 11. CDR1 is MNHEY and CDR2 is SVGAGI in the germline V gene. The CDR3 length is 16 residues. CDR3: CASSSLTGTGVNEQYF. In DNA, the CDR3 is TGTGCCAGCAGTTCTCTTACCGGGACAGGGGTGAACGAGCAGTACTTC.

The chain carries TRBV21-1 and TRBJ2-7; TRBD2, the D gene given by the table, was not confirmed from the DNA. TRBV21-1 is a listed pseudogene. This CDR3 spans 8 amino acids. CDR3 coding DNA: TGTGCCAGCAGCCAAGACTTATTC. The encoded protein is CASSQDLF.

This clone was observed a few times. The chain links TRBV11-3 to TRBJ1-1; D may be TRBD1 (6 bases). In germline, CDR1 is SGHNT, CDR2 YENEEA. The CDR3 spans 17 residues. Trimming pared 1 base from V and 1 base from J, leaving 16 bases between. The CDR3 here is CASSLGGPGHRNTEAFF. CDR3 coding DNA: TGTGCCAGCAGCTTAGGGGGGCCGGGACATCGGAACACTGAAGCTTTCTTT.

The chain links TRBV19 to TRBJ1-5; no reliable D call. Germline-derived CDR1 and CDR2 are LNHDA and SQIVND (reference sequence). The V and J ends lost 4 bases and 2 bases respectively, with 9 bases between them. The CDR3 is made up of 14 amino acids. CDR3 region: CASSTQWGNQPQHF. Written as DNA, the CDR3 is TGTGCCAGTAGTACACAGTGGGGCAATCAGCCCCAGCATTTT.

The rearrangement uses TRBV4-1 and TRBJ1-2; weak D call: TRBD1 (6 bases). The V and J ends lost 8 bases and 4 bases respectively, with 23 bases between them. The V gene's germline CDR1 is MGHRA and CDR2 YSYEKL. The CDR3 loop spans 16 amino acids. In DNA form, the CDR3 reads TGCGCCAGCTCCGACAGAGGTGGGGGCGCGCCCTATGGCTACACCTTC. Translation: CASSDRGGGAPYGYTF.

This clone is a singleton in its sample. The chain links TRBV18 to TRBJ1-1; D might be TRBD1 (6 bases). The CDR3 covers 15 residues. V shed 2 bases and J shed 10 bases, with 20 bases lying between them. Germline CDR1 is KGHSH and CDR2 is LQKENI. The DNA of the CDR3 is TGTGCCAGCTCACCAACCGTTCCGGACAGTCTGGGAGCTTTCTTT. Translating it yields CASSPTVPDSLGAFF. The complete variable domain, with remaining parts taken from reference TRBV18 and TRBJ1-1, reads NAGVMQNPRHLVRRRGQEARLRCSPMKGHSHVYWYRQLPEEGLKFMVYLQKENIIDESGMPKERFSAEFPKEGPSILRIQQVVRGDSAAYFCASSPTVPDSLGAFFGQGTRLTVV.

A note on this clone: One end of the junction does not line up with germline, which may come from a read error. The chain carries TRBV7-9 and TRBJ1-2, with D possibly being TRBD1 (5 bases). There are 13 residues in the CDR3. Germline CDR1 SEHNR, CDR2 FQNEAQ (reference sequence). This CDR3 reads CSSSLGREGGYTF. The CDR3 region has the DNA TGTTCCAGCAGCCTGGGCAGGGAGGGTGGCTACACCTTC.

The rearrangement joins TRBV7-6 to TRBJ2-7; D is unclear. Trimming took off 1 base at V and 3 bases at J, with 7 bases between the two ends. There are 13 residues in the CDR3. Germline V gene lookup returns CDR1 SGHVS and CDR2 FNYEAQ. CDR3 bases: TGTGCCAGCAGCTTAGGCCAGATCTACGAGCAGTACTTC. Protein sequence: CASSLGQIYEQYF.

The chain recombines TRBV28 with TRBJ2-3, with 8 bases identical to TRBD2. V shed 9 bases, J shed 2 bases, and the junction held 7 bases outside the gene matches. This CDR3 has 14 residues. Germline V lookup: CDR1 MDHEN, CDR2 SYDVKM. The CDR3 DNA reads as TGTGCCAGGGGAGTAGCGGGGATCACAGATACGCAGTATTTT. Protein product: CARGVAGITDTQYF.

The rearrangement links TRBV14 to TRBJ1-6, with 7 bases lining up with TRBD1. V shed 3 bases, J shed 2 bases, and the junction held 1 base outside the gene matches. The germline gives CDR1 SGHDN, CDR2 FVKESK. The CDR3 extends over 15 amino acids. The CDR3 nucleotides read TGTGCCAGCAGCCACGGGACAGCCTATAATTCACCCCTCCACTTT. Amino acid sequence: CASSHGTAYNSPLHF.

V and J are TRBV2 and TRBJ1-5, with D hard to call. V lost 7 bases to trimming and J lost 1 base, with 17 bases between them. The CDR3 loop spans 16 amino acids. Germline assignment: CDR1 SNHLY and CDR2 FYNNEI. CDR3 sequence reads: CASTPTRPNSNQPQHF. The CDR3 coding sequence is TGTGCCAGCACCCCCACCAGGCCCAACAGCAATCAGCCCCAGCATTTT.

J is TRBJ2-3 and V is TRBV9; D perhaps matches TRBD2 (5 bases). The ends were cut back, 0 bases at V and 0 bases at J, with 11 bases in the middle. Germline CDR1 is SGDLS and CDR2 is YYNGEE. The CDR3 is 16 amino acids. CDR3 sequence reads: CASSVDWLASTDTQYF. The CDR3 DNA is TGTGCCAGCAGCGTAGACTGGCTAGCTAGCACAGATACGCAGTATTTT.

Worth noting for this clone: Other DNA variants within this sample encode the same CDR3. The chain uses TRBV27 and TRBJ2-7, with D unresolved. Germline lookup yields CDR1 MNHEY and CDR2 SMNVEV (reference sequence). Trimming shortened V by 5 bases and J by 3 bases, and 5 bases separated the two germline ends. The CDR3 is 11 amino acids. CDR3 sequence (DNA): TGTGCCAGCAGTCCCCTCTACGAGCAGTACTTC. Translated, it gives CASSPLYEQYF.

The chain carries TRBV2 and TRBJ1-2; the match to TRBD1 covers 7 bases. CDR3 length: 15 residues. Losses at the gene ends were 7 bases for V and 3 bases for J; bases not matched to a gene: 11. Germline V gene lookup returns CDR1 SNHLY and CDR2 FYNNEI. CDR3 sequence (DNA): TGTGCCAGCATTTTGTACAGGGGTTTATACTATGGCTACACCTTC. Translating it yields CASILYRGLYYGYTF.

This chain connects TRBV7-2 to TRBJ2-7; 10 nucleotides agree with TRBD1. The CDR3 loop spans 17 amino acids. Germline lookup yields CDR1 SGHTA and CDR2 FQGNSA. Losses at the gene ends were 1 base for V and 9 bases for J; bases not matched to a gene: 15. The CDR3 is CASSLVVRGQGPEGQYF. CDR3 coding DNA: TGTGCCAGCAGCTTAGTGGTACGGGGACAGGGGCCGGAGGGGCAGTACTTC.

This clone appeared a single time. CDR3 sequence (DNA): TGTGCCAGCAGAAAACCAGGGGGCGAGCAGTTCTTC. This codes for CASRKPGGEQFF. The gene calls are TRBV16 and TRBJ2-1, with 8 nucleotides matching TRBD1. Germline V gene sequence: CDR1 KGHSY, CDR2 FQNENV. This CDR3 is built from 12 residues. V dropped 6 bases and J dropped 10; count of bases not matched to a gene: 5.

V is TRBV28 and J is TRBJ1-1, with TRBD1 matching 9 bases. Germline loops: CDR1 MDHEN, CDR2 SYDVKM. CDR3 length: 15 residues. J lost 1 base, V lost 5 bases, and 5 bases had no gene match. This CDR3 reads CASSPSTGGNTEAFF. The CDR3, as DNA: TGTGCCAGCAGTCCCTCGACAGGGGGGAACACTGAAGCTTTCTTT.

The chain carries TRBV4-1 and TRBJ1-2, with a possible D match to TRBD1 (6 bases). Germline V gene data show CDR1 as MGHRA and CDR2 as YSYEKL. V lost 0 bases to trimming and J lost 4 bases, with 12 bases between them. The CDR3 extends over 15 amino acids. CDR3 region: CASSQDRGGLYGYTF. In DNA form, the CDR3 reads TGCGCCAGCAGCCAAGATAGGGGGGGGCTCTATGGCTACACCTTC.